These T cell receptor beta chains were read from a single sample in a study of blood T cells in healthy people across ages. TCRdb re-called the 5' RACE reads with MiXCR, one entry per CDR3 protein. The table shows hundreds of thousands of distinct CDR3 sequences, with over 40% occurring only once. Source material: blood. The receptors come from a woman of 80 years or more in good health. Each CDR3 is given with its conserved first and last residue. Each record gives: clone size, V gene, J gene, D gene, CDR3 protein, CDR3 DNA. D genes are given only for firm matches. Expanded clones get a size class; other rows say once, few or many, or leave the size out.

clone_size: many
v_call: TRBV12-3/TRBV12-4
j_call: TRBJ2-6
d_call: NA
cdr3_aa: CASSKRSSGANVLTF
cdr3_nt: TGTGCCAGCAGTAAAAGGAGCTCTGGGGCCAACGTCCTGACTTTC

clone_size: many
v_call: TRBV7-2
j_call: TRBJ2-1
d_call: NA
cdr3_aa: CASRGGKFSYNEQFF
cdr3_nt: TGTGCCAGCAGGGGTGGGAAGTTCTCCTACAATGAGCAGTTCTTC

clone_size: many
v_call: TRBV20-1
j_call: TRBJ2-1
d_call: NA
cdr3_aa: CSARETRLSYNEQFF
cdr3_nt: TGCAGTGCTAGAGAGACTAGGCTCTCCTACAATGAGCAGTTCTTC

clone_size: few
v_call: TRBV29-1
j_call: TRBJ2-1
d_call: NA
cdr3_aa: CSVDFSEQFF
cdr3_nt: TGCAGCGTTGATTTCTCGGAGCAGTTCTTC

clone_size: NA
v_call: TRBV5-1
j_call: TRBJ2-4
d_call: NA
cdr3_aa: CASSLEISSKNIQYF
cdr3_nt: TGCGCCAGCAGCTTGGAGATCTCGTCCAAAAACATTCAGTACTTC

clone_size: few
v_call: TRBV10-3
j_call: TRBJ1-2
d_call: NA
cdr3_aa: CAISKDGLYGYTF
cdr3_nt: TGTGCCATCAGTAAGGACGGATTATATGGCTACACCTTC

clone_size: NA
v_call: TRBV10-3
j_call: TRBJ1-2
d_call: NA
cdr3_aa: CAISERGGNYGYTF
cdr3_nt: TGTGCCATCAGTGAGCGGGGGGGAAACTATGGCTACACCTTC

clone_size: NA
v_call: TRBV3-1
j_call: TRBJ2-1
d_call: NA
cdr3_aa: CASSQVEDEQFF
cdr3_nt: TGTGCCAGCAGCCAAGTAGAAGATGAGCAGTTCTTC

clone_size: NA
v_call: TRBV6-6
j_call: TRBJ1-1
d_call: NA
cdr3_aa: CASSYSPPGADTEAFF
cdr3_nt: TGTGCCAGCAGTTACTCCCCGCCGGGGGCGGACACTGAAGCTTTCTTT

clone_size: many
v_call: TRBV28
j_call: TRBJ2-5
d_call: NA
cdr3_aa: CASSTTGYQETQYF
cdr3_nt: TGTGCCAGCAGTACCACGGGGTACCAAGAGACCCAGTACTTC

clone_size: NA
v_call: TRBV7-2
j_call: TRBJ2-3
d_call: TRBD1
cdr3_aa: CASSKTGADTQYF
cdr3_nt: TGTGCCAGCAGCAAGACAGGGGCGGATACGCAGTATTTT

clone_size: few
v_call: TRBV12-3/TRBV12-4
j_call: TRBJ2-3
d_call: TRBD2
cdr3_aa: CASSFGGGADTQYF
cdr3_nt: TGTGCCAGCAGTTTCGGGGGGGGCGCAGATACGCAGTATTTT

clone_size: few
v_call: TRBV20-1
j_call: TRBJ1-4
d_call: NA
cdr3_aa: CSAIDIAQATNEKLFF
cdr3_nt: TGCAGTGCGATAGATATCGCTCAAGCAACTAATGAAAAACTGTTTTTT

clone_size: NA
v_call: TRBV12-3/TRBV12-4
j_call: TRBJ2-5
d_call: TRBD1
cdr3_aa: CASSSTGVGETQYF
cdr3_nt: TGTGCCAGCAGTTCGACAGGGGTGGGAGAGACCCAGTACTTC

clone_size: NA
v_call: TRBV6-1
j_call: TRBJ2-7
d_call: TRBD2
cdr3_aa: CASSSGRAYNEQYF
cdr3_nt: TGTGCCAGCAGTAGCGGGAGGGCCTACAATGAGCAGTACTTC

clone_size: NA
v_call: TRBV20-1
j_call: TRBJ1-5
d_call: NA
cdr3_aa: CSARTLQGRDQPQHF
cdr3_nt: TGCAGTGCTAGAACGTTACAGGGAAGGGATCAGCCCCAGCATTTT

clone_size: NA
v_call: TRBV3-1
j_call: TRBJ2-1
d_call: TRBD2
cdr3_aa: CASSLGGLAGDNEQFF
cdr3_nt: TGTGCCAGCAGCCTTGGCGGACTAGCGGGAGACAATGAGCAGTTCTTC

clone_size: NA
v_call: TRBV4-3
j_call: TRBJ2-1
d_call: NA
cdr3_aa: CASSQDTGSNEQFF
cdr3_nt: TGCGCCAGCAGCCAAGATACAGGGTCCAATGAGCAGTTCTTC

clone_size: NA
v_call: TRBV4-2
j_call: TRBJ1-4
d_call: NA
cdr3_aa: CASSQEALVVPTNEKLFF
cdr3_nt: TGTGCCAGCAGCCAAGAGGCCTTGGTAGTACCAACTAATGAAAAACTGTTTTTT

clone_size: few
v_call: TRBV7-9
j_call: TRBJ2-5
d_call: NA
cdr3_aa: CASSFFGTRFAGETQYF
cdr3_nt: TGTGCCAGCAGCTTTTTCGGTACGCGTTTCGCGGGTGAGACCCAGTACTTC

clone_size: NA
v_call: TRBV11-2
j_call: TRBJ2-5
d_call: TRBD1
cdr3_aa: CASSLRTGVAQETQYF
cdr3_nt: TGTGCCAGCAGCCTCAGGACAGGGGTGGCCCAAGAGACCCAGTACTTC

clone_size: once
v_call: TRBV2
j_call: TRBJ1-2
d_call: NA
cdr3_aa: CASGLGANYGYTF
cdr3_nt: TGTGCCAGCGGTTTAGGGGCTAACTATGGCTACACCTTC

clone_size: NA
v_call: TRBV20-1
j_call: TRBJ2-7
d_call: TRBD1
cdr3_aa: CSARTGVYEQYF
cdr3_nt: TGCAGTGCGCGTACAGGGGTCTACGAGCAGTACTTC

clone_size: NA
v_call: TRBV5-5
j_call: TRBJ2-5
d_call: NA
cdr3_aa: CASRQWGSSYNEQYF
cdr3_nt: TGTGCCAGCAGACAGTGGGGGAGCTCCTACAATGAGCAGTACTTC

clone_size: NA
v_call: TRBV12-3/TRBV12-4
j_call: TRBJ2-3
d_call: NA
cdr3_aa: CASSVPVGSTDTQYF
cdr3_nt: TGTGCCAGCAGTGTGCCTGTAGGGAGCACAGATACGCAGTATTTT

clone_size: few
v_call: TRBV18
j_call: TRBJ2-1
d_call: NA
cdr3_aa: CASSPEDSGNERFF
cdr3_nt: TGTGCCAGCTCACCAGAGGATAGCGGCAATGAGCGGTTCTTC